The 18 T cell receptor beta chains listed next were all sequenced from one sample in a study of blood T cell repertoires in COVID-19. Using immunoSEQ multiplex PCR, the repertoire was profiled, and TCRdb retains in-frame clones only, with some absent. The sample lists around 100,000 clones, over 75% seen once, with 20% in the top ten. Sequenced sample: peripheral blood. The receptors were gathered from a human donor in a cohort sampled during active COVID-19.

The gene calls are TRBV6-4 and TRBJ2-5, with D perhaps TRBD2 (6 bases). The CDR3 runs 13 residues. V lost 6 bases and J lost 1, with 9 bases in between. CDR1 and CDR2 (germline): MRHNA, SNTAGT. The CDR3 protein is CASSREFQETQYF. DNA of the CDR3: TGTGCCAGCAGCCGGGAGTTCCAAGAGACCCAGTACTTC.

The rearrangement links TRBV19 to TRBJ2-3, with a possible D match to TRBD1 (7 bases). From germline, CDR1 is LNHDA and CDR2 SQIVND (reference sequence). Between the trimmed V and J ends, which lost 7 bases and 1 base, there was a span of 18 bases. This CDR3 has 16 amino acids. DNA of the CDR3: TGTGCCAGTACCGAGACAGGGACTGAGGGCACAGATACGCAGTATTTT. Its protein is CASTETGTEGTDTQYF.

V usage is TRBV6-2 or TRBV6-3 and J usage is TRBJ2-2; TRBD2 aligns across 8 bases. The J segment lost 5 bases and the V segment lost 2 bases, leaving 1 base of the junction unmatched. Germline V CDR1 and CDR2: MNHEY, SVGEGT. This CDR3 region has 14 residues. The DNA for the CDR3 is TGTGCCAGCAGTTACGGCGGGAGGACCGGGGAGCTGTTTTTT. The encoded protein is CASSYGGRTGELFF.

The CDR3 here is CASSTGTTATNEKLFF. CDR3 coding DNA: TGTGCCAGTAGTACGGGAACAACGGCGACTAATGAAAAACTGTTTTTT. V and J are TRBV19 and TRBJ1-4; D gene ambiguous. Per the germline V gene, CDR1 is LNHDA and CDR2 is SQIVND (reference sequence). Deletions cut 4 bases from V and 2 bases from J, with 14 bases between. This CDR3 has 16 residues.

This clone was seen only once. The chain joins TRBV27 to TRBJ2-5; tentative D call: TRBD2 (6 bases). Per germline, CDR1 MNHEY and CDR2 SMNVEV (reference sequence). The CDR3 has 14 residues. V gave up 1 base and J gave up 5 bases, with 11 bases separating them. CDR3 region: CASSLFFSGETQYF. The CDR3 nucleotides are TGTGCCAGCAGTTTATTTTTCAGCGGGGAGACCCAGTACTTC.

CDR3 sequence: CASNEGASTEAFF. The CDR3 region has the DNA TGTGCCAGCAATGAGGGGGCGAGTACTGAAGCTTTCTTT. This chain joins TRBV7-3 and TRBJ1-1; 7 bases align to TRBD1. Germline values: CDR1 SGHTA, CDR2 FQGTGA. The CDR3 has 13 amino acids. The J segment lost 5 bases and the V segment lost 7 bases, leaving 7 bases of the junction unmatched.

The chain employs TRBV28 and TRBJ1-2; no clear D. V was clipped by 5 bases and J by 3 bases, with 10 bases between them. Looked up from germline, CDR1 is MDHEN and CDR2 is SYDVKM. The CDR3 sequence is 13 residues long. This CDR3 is CASSVTSYYGYTF. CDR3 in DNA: TGTGCCAGCAGTGTGACATCTTACTATGGCTACACCTTC.

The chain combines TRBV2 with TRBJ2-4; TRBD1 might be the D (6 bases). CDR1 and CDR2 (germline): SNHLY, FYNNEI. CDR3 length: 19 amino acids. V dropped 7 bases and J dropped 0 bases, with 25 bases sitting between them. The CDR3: CASTPGLGSGALAKNIQYF. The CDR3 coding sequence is TGTGCCAGCACTCCCGGCCTAGGTTCAGGGGCCTTAGCCAAAAACATTCAGTACTTC.

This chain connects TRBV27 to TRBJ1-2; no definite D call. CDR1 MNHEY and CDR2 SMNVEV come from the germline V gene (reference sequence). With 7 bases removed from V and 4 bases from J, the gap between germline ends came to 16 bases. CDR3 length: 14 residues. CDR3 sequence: CASTPWGGSYGYTF. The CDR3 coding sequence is TGTGCCAGCACCCCTTGGGGAGGGTCCTATGGCTACACCTTC.

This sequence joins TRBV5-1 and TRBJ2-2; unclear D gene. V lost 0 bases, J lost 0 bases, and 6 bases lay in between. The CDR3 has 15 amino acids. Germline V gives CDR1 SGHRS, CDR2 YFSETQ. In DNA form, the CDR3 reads TGCGCCAGCAGCTTGGCTTCAGCGAACACCGGGGAGCTGTTTTTT. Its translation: CASSLASANTGELFF.

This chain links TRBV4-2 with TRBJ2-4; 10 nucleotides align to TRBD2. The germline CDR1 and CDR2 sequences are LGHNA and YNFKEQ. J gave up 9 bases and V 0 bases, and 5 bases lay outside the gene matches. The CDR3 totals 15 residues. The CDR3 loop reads CASSQEAGGSPIQYF. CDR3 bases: TGTGCCAGCAGCCAAGAAGCGGGAGGGTCTCCCATTCAGTACTTC.

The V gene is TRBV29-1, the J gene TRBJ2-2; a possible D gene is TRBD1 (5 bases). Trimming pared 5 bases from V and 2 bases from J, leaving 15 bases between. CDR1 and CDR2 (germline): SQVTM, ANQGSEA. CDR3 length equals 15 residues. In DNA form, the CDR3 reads TGCAGCGTTCGAACTGGGCAGGGAAACACCGGGGAGCTGTTTTTT. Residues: CSVRTGQGNTGELFF.

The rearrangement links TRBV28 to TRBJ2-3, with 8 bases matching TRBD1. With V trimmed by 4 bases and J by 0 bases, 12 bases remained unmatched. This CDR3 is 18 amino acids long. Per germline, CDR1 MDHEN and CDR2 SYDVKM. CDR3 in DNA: TGTGCCAGCAGTTCCCGACTTGGGACAGGCCTCAGCACAGATACGCAGTATTTT. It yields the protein CASSSRLGTGLSTDTQYF.

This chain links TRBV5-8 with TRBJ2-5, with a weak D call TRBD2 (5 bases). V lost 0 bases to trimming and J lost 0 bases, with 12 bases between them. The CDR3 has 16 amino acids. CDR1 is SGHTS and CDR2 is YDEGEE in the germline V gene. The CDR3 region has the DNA TGTGCCAGCAGCTTGGATAGACTAACGTACCAAGAGACCCAGTACTTC. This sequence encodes CASSLDRLTYQETQYF.

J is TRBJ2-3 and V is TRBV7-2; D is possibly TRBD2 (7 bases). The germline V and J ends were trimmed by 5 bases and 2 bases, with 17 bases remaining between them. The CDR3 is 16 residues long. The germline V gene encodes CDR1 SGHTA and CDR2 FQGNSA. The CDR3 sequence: CASSQGPLAATDTQYF. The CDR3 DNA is TGTGCCAGCAGCCAGGGGCCTCTAGCGGCCACAGATACGCAGTATTTT.

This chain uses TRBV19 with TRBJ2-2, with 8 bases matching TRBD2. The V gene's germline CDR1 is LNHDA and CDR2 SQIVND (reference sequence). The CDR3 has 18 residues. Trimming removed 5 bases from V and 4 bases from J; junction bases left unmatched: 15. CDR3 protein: CASSPRTGRAGGTGELFF. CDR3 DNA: TGTGCCAGTAGTCCAAGGACCGGGAGGGCCGGCGGCACCGGGGAGCTGTTTTTT.

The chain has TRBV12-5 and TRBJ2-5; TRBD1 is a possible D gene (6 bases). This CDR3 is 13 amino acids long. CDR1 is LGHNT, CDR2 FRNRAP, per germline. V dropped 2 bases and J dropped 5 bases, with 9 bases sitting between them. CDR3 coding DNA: TGTGCTAGTGGTTTGAGCGACAGGGAGACCCAGTACTTC. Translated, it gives CASGLSDRETQYF. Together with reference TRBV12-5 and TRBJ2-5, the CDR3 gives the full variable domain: DARVTQTPRHKVTEMGQEVTMRCQPILGHNTVFWYRQTMMQGLELLAYFRNRAPLDDSGMPKDRFSAEMPDATLATLKIQPSEPRDSAVYFCASGLSDRETQYFGPGTRLLVL.

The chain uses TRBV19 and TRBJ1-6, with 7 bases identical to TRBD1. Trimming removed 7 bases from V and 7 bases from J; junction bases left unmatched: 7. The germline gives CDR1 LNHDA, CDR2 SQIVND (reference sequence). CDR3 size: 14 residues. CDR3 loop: CASTTRQGNSPLHF. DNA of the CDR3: TGTGCCAGTACCACTCGACAGGGCAATTCACCCCTCCACTTT.